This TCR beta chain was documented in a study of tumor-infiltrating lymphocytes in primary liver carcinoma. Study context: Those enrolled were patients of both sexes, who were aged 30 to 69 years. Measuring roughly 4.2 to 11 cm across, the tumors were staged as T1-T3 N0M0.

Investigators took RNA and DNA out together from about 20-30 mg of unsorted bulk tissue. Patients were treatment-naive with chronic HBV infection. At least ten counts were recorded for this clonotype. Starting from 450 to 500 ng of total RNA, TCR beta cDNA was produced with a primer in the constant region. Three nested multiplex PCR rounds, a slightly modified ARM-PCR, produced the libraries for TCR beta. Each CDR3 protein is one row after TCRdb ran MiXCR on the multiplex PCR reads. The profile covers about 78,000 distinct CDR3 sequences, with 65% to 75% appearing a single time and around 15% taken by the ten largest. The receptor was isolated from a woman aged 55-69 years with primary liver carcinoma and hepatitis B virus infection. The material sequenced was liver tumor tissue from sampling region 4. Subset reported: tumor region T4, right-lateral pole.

The CDR3 reads CASSLAGTGTMKGNEQFF. CDR3 coding DNA: TGTGCCAGCAGCTTAGCCGGCACCGGGACAATGAAAGGGAATGAGCAGTTCTTC. The chain has TRBV7-9 and TRBJ2-1; D is possibly TRBD1 (6 bases). CDR3 length equals 18 residues. In germline, CDR1 is SEHNR, CDR2 FQNEAQ (reference sequence). The V end lost 0 bases, the J end lost 7 bases, and 22 bases lay between the germline ends.